This T cell receptor beta chain came from a study of CD8+ T cells in alopecia areata listed by TCRdb under 2018. Regarding the research as a whole: Treated patients were enrolled in an open-label pilot trial of oral tofacitinib at 5 to 10 mg twice daily for moderate-to-severe alopecia areata. TCRbeta CDR3 regions were amplified by immunoSEQ multiplex PCR using 35 Vbeta forward and 13 Jbeta reverse primers. Biopsies were taken from tofacitinib-treated patients at baseline and at 4 and 24 weeks of treatment, and a later scalp biopsy was taken in several of the tofacitinib-treated patients. Patients stayed on tofacitinib for 6 to 18 months and then had 6 months of follow-up off drug so that delayed response and recurrence could be assessed. RNA came from the PAXgene miRNA kit for fixed scalp, the miRNeasy kit for PBMCs, and the RNeasy kit for mouse skin. The study used high-throughput TCRbeta sequencing to examine T cell clonal expansion in alopecia areata, in both the C3H/HeJ mouse model and human patients. Clonality in the scalp was compared among normal scalp (n=4), patchy alopecia areata scalp (n=8), and alopecia totalis/universalis scalp (n=8). On the human side, TCRbeta sequencing was run on scalp tissue and on sorted CD4+ and CD8+ peripheral blood T cells from healthy controls and from alopecia areata patients with either patchy or totalis/universalis disease. Here is what the overall study found, with its caveats: Shared TCR sequences between patients were less evident than in mice, which may be partly attributable to HLA diversity in the patient population. Higher clonality and more expanded CD8+ clones were observed in lesional scalp than in normal scalp, particularly in alopecia totalis/universalis, a finding suggestive of antigenic drive. Resident alphabeta T cells in normal human skin are also sequenced, complicating scalp TCR repertoire analysis, unlike mouse skin dominated by gammadelta T cells.

What this sample's time point label stands for: baseline before oral tofacitinib. Peripheral blood and lesional scalp punch biopsies were obtained from patients with alopecia areata. After PBMCs were isolated by density centrifugation and stained for CD3, CD4 and CD8, a FACSAria was used to sort CD4+ and CD8+ T cells. This clone was seen just once. Its antigen is not yet known. Per-nucleotide qualities are absent, and no much larger clonotype sits a single base away. V trim: 1 base; J trim: 2 bases; unmatched bases: 3. The germline V gene provides CDR1 KGHSH and CDR2 LQKENI. From the cysteine through the phenylalanine, the CDR3 covers 15 amino acids. Just the 45-base CDR3 DNA is kept, in frame starting at base 1. Library method: the immunoSEQ multiplex PCR assay. RNA was extracted from all samples and reverse transcribed into cDNA as template for TCR sequencing. First-strand cDNA was synthesized using SuperScript III with a 2:1 mix of oligo-dT and random hexamers. A synthetic immune receptor repertoire was used to gauge amplification bias, and whatever bias remained was removed computationally. Per the source publication's procedure: Raw reads were preprocessed to remove errors, and CDR3 was defined according to IMGT conventions as the region from the conserved cysteine to phenylalanine. Clonality was computed by normalizing Shannon entropy by log2 of the number of productive unique TCRs and subtracting the result from 1. Whether each scalp clone was CD4 or CD8 was inferred by checking scalp TCRbeta sequences against the CD4 and CD8 repertoires from sorted blood. TCRdb obtained this table from immuneACCESS and retained in-frame rearrangements with V and J assigned. These tables miss some clones; where compared with another copy, unresolved V genes account for less than half of the shortfall, and the remainder is unexplained. V, J and clone size are those of that table, while D and trimming were read from the DNA. This sample holds 100,000 to 150,000 clones; around 60% were observed only once. The ten largest clones take up under 5% of the sample.

The specimen was CD4+ T cells sorted from blood, collected at week 0. The TCR sequence derives from a human donor with alopecia areata. The rearranged chain carries TRBV18 and TRBJ2-3, with 7 junctional bases fitting TRBD1. CDR3 reads: CASSPRGQFTDTQYF. The sequenced DNA: TGTGCCAGCTCACCACGGGGACAGTTCACAGATACGCAGTATTTT.